The present T cell receptor (beta chain) was sequenced within a study of OX40 agonist ivuxolimab in advanced cancers. Study details: Ivuxolimab, which is an agonistic anti-OX40 (CD134) antibody, was administered to the patients.

TCRdb's table, derived via immunoSEQ multiplex PCR, lists solely in-frame clones and lacks some. The sample has tens of thousands of clones; approximately 90% are singletons. About this clone: Its antigen is not identified.

Study findings and constraints: Expanded clones were, on average, more numerous in CD8+ T cells than in CD4+. The study observed clonal expansion of CD4+ and CD8+ blood T cells by week 6 at 0.1 to 3.0 mg/kg.

The CDR3 spans 14 residues. J lost 0 bases, V lost 2 bases, and 1 base had no gene match. Germline-derived CDR1 and CDR2 are MNHEY and SMNVEV (reference sequence). The TCR was taken from an adult with an advanced solid tumor such as melanoma, head and neck, liver or kidney cancer. The input for sequencing was CD4+ or CD8+ T cells sorted from blood, taken in a trial of the OX40 agonist ivuxolimab. The chain employs TRBV27 and TRBJ2-7; TRBD2 agrees at 7 bases. The CDR3 DNA reads TGTGCCAGCAGTTTAGGGAGGGGCTCCTACGAGCAGTACTTC. Encoded protein: CASSLGRGSYEQYF.